This T cell receptor (beta chain) was sequenced in a study of cytotoxic CD8 clonotypes in ibrutinib-treated CLL. Trimming took 2 bases from V and 3 from J, leaving 14 bases between them. This CDR3 has 16 amino acids. Germline loops: CDR1 LGHNA, CDR2 YSLEER. Points on this clone: What it binds is not known.

TCRdb's copy holds only in-frame clones and misses some; the assay was immunoSEQ multiplex PCR. The data contain 25,000 to 30,000 clones, about three quarters of them singletons. Study-wide findings and caveats: Stable or contracted on treatment, public clonotypes were also uncommon.

This rearrangement joins TRBV4-3 to TRBJ2-1, with D maybe TRBD2 (6 bases). The sample here was PBMCs, taken after 36 months of ibrutinib treatment. This sequence originates from a human donor with chronic lymphocytic leukemia. The CDR3 nucleotides read TGCGCCAGCAGCCAATATGGCGGGGAAAACTACAATGAGCAGTTCTTC. Translation: CASSQYGGENYNEQFF.